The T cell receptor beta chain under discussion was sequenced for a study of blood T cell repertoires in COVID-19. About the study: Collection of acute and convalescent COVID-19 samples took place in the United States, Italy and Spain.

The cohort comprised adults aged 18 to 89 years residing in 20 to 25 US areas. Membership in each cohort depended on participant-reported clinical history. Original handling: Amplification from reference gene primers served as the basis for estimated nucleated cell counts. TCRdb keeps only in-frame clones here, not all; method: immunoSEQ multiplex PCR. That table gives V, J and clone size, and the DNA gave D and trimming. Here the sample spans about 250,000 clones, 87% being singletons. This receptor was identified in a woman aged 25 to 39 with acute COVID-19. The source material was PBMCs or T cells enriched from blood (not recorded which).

The CDR3 DNA sequence: TGTGCCAGTACACAGGGGATGAACACTGAAGCTTTCTTT. Protein sequence: CASTQGMNTEAFF. The chain employs TRBV19 and TRBJ1-1; 7 bases match TRBD1. CDR3 size: 13 residues. Germline lookup yields CDR1 LNHDA and CDR2 SQIVND (reference sequence). Losses at the gene ends were 7 bases for V and 0 bases for J; bases not matched to a gene: 2. Looking up the rest from reference TRBV19 and TRBJ1-1 gives the full variable domain: DGGITQSPKYLFRKEGQNVTLSCEQNLNHDAMYWYRQDPGQGLRLIYYSQIVNDFQKGDIAEGYSVSREKKESFPLTVTSAQKNPTAFYLCASTQGMNTEAFFGQGTRLTVV.